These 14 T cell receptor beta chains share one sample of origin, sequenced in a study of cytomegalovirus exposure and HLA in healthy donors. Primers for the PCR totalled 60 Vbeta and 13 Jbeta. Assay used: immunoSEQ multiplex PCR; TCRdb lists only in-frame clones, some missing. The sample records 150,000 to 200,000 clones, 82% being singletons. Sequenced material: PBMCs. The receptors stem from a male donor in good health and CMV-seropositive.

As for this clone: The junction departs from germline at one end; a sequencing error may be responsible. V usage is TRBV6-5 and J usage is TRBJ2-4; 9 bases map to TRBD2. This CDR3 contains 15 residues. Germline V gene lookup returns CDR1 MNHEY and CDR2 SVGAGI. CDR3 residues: CASSYSGLAKNSQYF. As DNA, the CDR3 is TGTGCCAGCAGTTACTCGGGACTAGCCAAAAACAGTCAGTACTTC.

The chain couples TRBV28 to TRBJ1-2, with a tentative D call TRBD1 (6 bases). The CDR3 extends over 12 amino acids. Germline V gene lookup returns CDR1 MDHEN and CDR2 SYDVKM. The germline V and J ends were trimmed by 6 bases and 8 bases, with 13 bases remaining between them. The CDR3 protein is CASSPGQYGYTF. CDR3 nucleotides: TGTGCCAGCAGCCCAGGACAGTACGGCTACACCTTC.

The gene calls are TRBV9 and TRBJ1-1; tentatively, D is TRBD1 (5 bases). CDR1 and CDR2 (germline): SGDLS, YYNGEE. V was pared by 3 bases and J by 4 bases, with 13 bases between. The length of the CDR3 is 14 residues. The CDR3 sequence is CASSASGRGTEAFF. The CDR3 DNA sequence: TGTGCCAGCAGCGCTTCAGGAAGGGGCACTGAAGCTTTCTTT.

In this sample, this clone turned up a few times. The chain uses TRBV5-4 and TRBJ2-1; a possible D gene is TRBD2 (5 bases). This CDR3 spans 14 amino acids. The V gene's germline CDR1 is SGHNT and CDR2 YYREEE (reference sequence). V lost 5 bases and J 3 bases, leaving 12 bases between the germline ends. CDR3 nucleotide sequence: TGTGCCAGCAGTCGTTTCGGAGGCTACAATGAGCAGTTCTTC. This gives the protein CASSRFGGYNEQFF.

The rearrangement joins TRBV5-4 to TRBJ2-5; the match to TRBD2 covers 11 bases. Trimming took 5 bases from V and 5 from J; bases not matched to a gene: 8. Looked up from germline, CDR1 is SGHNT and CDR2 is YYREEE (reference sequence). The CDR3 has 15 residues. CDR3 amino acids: CASSPSGGKVETQYF. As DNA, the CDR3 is TGTGCCAGCAGTCCTAGCGGGGGGAAGGTGGAGACCCAGTACTTC.

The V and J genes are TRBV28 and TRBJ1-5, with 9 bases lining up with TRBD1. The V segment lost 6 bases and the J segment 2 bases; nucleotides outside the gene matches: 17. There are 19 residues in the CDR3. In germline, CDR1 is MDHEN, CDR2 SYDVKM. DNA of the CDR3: TGTGCCAGCAGCTCGACGGGACAGGGTCTAAAATTCGGCAATCAGCCCCAGCATTTT. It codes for CASSSTGQGLKFGNQPQHF.

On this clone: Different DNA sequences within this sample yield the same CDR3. The DNA for the CDR3 is TGTGCCTGGAGTGTCCTCCCAGGCCCCGCCAATCAGCCCCAGCATTTT. Amino acids: CAWSVLPGPANQPQHF. The V and J genes are TRBV30 and TRBJ1-5; D not certain. The germline V and J ends were trimmed by 0 bases and 3 bases, with 15 bases remaining between them. The germline gives CDR1 GTSNPN, CDR2 SVGIG (reference sequence). This CDR3 has 16 residues.

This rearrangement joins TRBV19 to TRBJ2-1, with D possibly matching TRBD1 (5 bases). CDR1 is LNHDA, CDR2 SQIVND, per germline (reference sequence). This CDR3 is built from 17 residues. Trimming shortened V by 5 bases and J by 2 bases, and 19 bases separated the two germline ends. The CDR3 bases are TGTGCCAGTAGTCTGACGACCAGGGTAATACCCTACAATGAGCAGTTCTTC. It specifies CASSLTTRVIPYNEQFF.

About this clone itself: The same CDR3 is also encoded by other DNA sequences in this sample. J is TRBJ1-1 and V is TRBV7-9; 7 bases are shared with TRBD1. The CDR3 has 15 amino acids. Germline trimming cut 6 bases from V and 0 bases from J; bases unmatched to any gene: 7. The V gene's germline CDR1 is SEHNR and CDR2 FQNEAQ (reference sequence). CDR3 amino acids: CASRTKDRLNTEAFF. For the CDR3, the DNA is TGTGCCAGCAGGACGAAGGACAGGCTGAACACTGAAGCTTTCTTT. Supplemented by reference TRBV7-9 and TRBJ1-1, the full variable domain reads DTGVSQNPRHKITKRGQNVTFRCDPISEHNRLYWYRQTLGQGPEFLTYFQNEAQLEKSRLLSDRFSAERPKGSFSTLEIQRTEQGDSAMYLCASRTKDRLNTEAFFGQGTRLTVV.

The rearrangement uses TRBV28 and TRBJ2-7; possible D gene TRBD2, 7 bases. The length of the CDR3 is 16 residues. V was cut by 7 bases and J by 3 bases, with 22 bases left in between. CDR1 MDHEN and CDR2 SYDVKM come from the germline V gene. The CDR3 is CASTGGGLPPDYEQYF. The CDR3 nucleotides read TGTGCCAGCACCGGCGGGGGCCTCCCCCCAGACTACGAGCAGTACTTC.

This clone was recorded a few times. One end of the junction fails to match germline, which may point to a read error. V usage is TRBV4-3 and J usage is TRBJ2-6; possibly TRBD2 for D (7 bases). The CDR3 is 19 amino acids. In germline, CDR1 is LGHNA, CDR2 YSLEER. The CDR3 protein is CASSQDRGGLGSGANGLTF. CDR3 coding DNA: TGCGCCAGCAGCCAAGATAGGGGGGGGCTAGGCTCTGGGGCCAACGGCCTGACTTTC.

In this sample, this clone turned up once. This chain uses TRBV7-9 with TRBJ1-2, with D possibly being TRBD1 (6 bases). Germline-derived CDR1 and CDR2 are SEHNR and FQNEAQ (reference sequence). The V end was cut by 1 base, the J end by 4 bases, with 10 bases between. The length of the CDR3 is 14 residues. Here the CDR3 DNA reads TGTGCCAGCAGCTTAGGCGGCAGGGGCTATGGCTACACCTTC. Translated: CASSLGGRGYGYTF.

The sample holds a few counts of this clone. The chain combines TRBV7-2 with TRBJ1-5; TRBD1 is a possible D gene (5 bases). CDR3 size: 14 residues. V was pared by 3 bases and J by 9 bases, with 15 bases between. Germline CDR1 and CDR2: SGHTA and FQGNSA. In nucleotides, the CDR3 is TGTGCCAGCAGCTTTGAACAGGCCTTGGGGCCCCAGCATTTT. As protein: CASSFEQALGPQHF.

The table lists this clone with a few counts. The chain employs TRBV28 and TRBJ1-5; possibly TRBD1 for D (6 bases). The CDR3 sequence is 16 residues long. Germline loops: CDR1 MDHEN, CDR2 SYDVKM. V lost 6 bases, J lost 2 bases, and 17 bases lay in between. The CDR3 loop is CASRVTGGQGNQPQHF. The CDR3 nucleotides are TGTGCCAGCAGGGTTACGGGGGGCCAAGGCAATCAGCCCCAGCATTTT.